This TCR beta chain was documented in a study of blood T cell repertoires in COVID-19. On the study more broadly: There were acute and convalescent COVID-19 samples, and they came from the United States, Italy and Spain. The cDNA or gDNA used as material had been derived from T cells, B-cell-depleted T cells, or PBMCs.

Cohort 3 recovery required two negative PCRs, clearance, or symptom resolution. This clone showed up just once. The length of the CDR3 is 17 residues. V lost 1 base and J lost 0; bases outside the gene matches: 6. Germline V gene sequence: CDR1 LNHDA, CDR2 SQIVND (reference sequence). Per the study methods: Estimation of nucleated cell counts relied on the amplification of reference gene primers. Assay: immunoSEQ multiplex PCR; the TCRdb copy retains only in-frame clones and omits some. For V, J and clone size, that table is used; D and trimming come from the DNA. Altogether under 300,000 clones are present, around 87% being singletons, with the ten largest covering roughly 2.3%.

The specimen sequenced was PBMCs or T cells enriched from blood (not recorded which). This chain links TRBV19 with TRBJ1-5; TRBD1 matches at 7 bases. The receptor was isolated from a woman in her late teens or twenties who had recovered from COVID-19. The CDR3 reads CASSIAGQLISNQPQHF. The CDR3 DNA is TGTGCCAGTAGTATAGCGGGACAGTTGATTAGCAATCAGCCCCAGCATTTT.